Below, 9 T cell receptor beta chains from the same sample are listed, as sequenced in a study of naive CD8 T cells in extremely preterm neonates. Deliveries were elective term cesareans at roughly 35-41 weeks, with no labor or membrane rupture. Sequencing was performed with immunoSEQ multiplex PCR; in TCRdb, only in-frame clones are kept and a portion is missing. The sample lists 4,000 to 5,000 clones, almost 98% occurring once. Sequenced sample: naive CD8+ T cells from cord blood. These receptors all stem from a newborn in good health.

The count of this clone is one. The gene calls are TRBV12-5 and TRBJ1-4; 10 bases are shared with TRBD1. The CDR3 totals 16 residues. The germline gives CDR1 LGHNT, CDR2 FRNRAP. V was pared by 3 bases and J by 6 bases, with 7 bases of the junction left unmatched. The CDR3 DNA reads TGTGCTAGTGGTTTTGACGGGACAGGGGAGGATGAAAAACTGTTTTTT. Residues: CASGFDGTGEDEKLFF.

The chain carries TRBV9 and TRBJ1-2; tentatively, D is TRBD1 (5 bases). Germline V gene lookup returns CDR1 SGDLS and CDR2 YYNGEE. The CDR3 has 15 residues. Trimming left V 5 bases short and J 5 bases short, with 19 bases between. The CDR3 coding sequence is TGTGCCAGCAGGGAGGGCCTTCAGGGTGATTATGGCTACACCTTC. Protein product: CASREGLQGDYGYTF.

The chain has TRBV27 and TRBJ2-3, with a tentative D call TRBD1 (5 bases). Germline CDR1 is MNHEY and CDR2 is SMNVEV (reference sequence). There are 15 residues in the CDR3. Trimming shortened V by 5 bases and J by 1 base, and 13 bases separated the two germline ends. In nucleotides, the CDR3 is TGTGCCAGCAGTGCAGGGTTCCCCGGCACAGATACGCAGTATTTT. Translation gives CASSAGFPGTDTQYF.

The V gene is TRBV14, the J gene TRBJ2-1; D is unresolved. Germline CDR1 reads SGHDN; CDR2 reads FVKESK. This CDR3 contains 16 residues. The V end lost 1 base, the J end lost 5 bases, and 15 bases lay between the germline ends. The CDR3 sequence: CASSQVLAVLNNEQFF. The CDR3 nucleotides are TGTGCCAGCAGCCAAGTCTTGGCGGTCTTAAACAATGAGCAGTTCTTC.

The rearrangement uses TRBV5-1 and TRBJ2-5; 8 nucleotides match TRBD2. CDR1 is SGHRS, CDR2 YFSETQ, per germline. The CDR3 contains 15 residues. V trimming: 1 base; J trimming: 4 bases; junction bases outside the gene matches: 6. The CDR3 sequence is CASSLRGGDGETQYF. The CDR3 region has the DNA TGCGCCAGCAGCTTGCGGGGGGGCGACGGAGAGACCCAGTACTTC.

V usage is TRBV6-1 and J usage is TRBJ2-7, with unresolved D. V shed 1 base and J shed 2 bases, with 6 bases lying between them. Germline assignment: CDR1 MNHNS and CDR2 SASEGT. CDR3 length: 13 amino acids. CDR3 bases: TGTGCCAGCAGTGAAGGAGGAACCTACGAGCAGTACTTC. Translation gives CASSEGGTYEQYF.

The rearrangement links TRBV30 to TRBJ1-2; 7 bases line up with TRBD1. Germline lookup yields CDR1 GTSNPN and CDR2 SVGIG (reference sequence). J lost 4 bases, V lost 0 bases, and 8 bases had no gene match. The CDR3 consists of 15 residues. The CDR3 DNA sequence: TGTGCCTGGAGTGTACTCGAAGGGGGCGGCTATGGCTACACCTTC. Translating gives CAWSVLEGGGYGYTF. Full variable domain (outside the CDR3, taken from reference TRBV30 and TRBJ1-2): SQTIHQWPATLVQPVGSPLSLECTVEGTSNPNLYWYRQAAGRGLQLLFYSVGIGQISSEVPQNLSASRPQDRQFILSSKKLLLSDSGFYLCAWSVLEGGGYGYTFGSGTRLTVV.

The chain couples TRBV9 to TRBJ1-2; 7 nucleotides line up with TRBD1. The J segment lost 2 bases and the V segment lost 4 bases, leaving 5 bases of the junction unmatched. The CDR3 extends over 14 amino acids. Germline V gene lookup returns CDR1 SGDLS and CDR2 YYNGEE. The CDR3 region is CASSLGTANYGYTF. DNA of the CDR3: TGTGCCAGCAGCTTGGGGACAGCGAACTATGGCTACACCTTC.

The chain is built from TRBV7-6 and TRBJ2-5; D gene ambiguous. CDR3 size: 13 residues. CDR1 and CDR2 (germline): SGHVS, FNYEAQ. Trimming removed 1 base at V and 0 bases at J, with 3 bases between. In DNA form, the CDR3 reads TGTGCCAGCAGCTTAGACAACCAAGAGACCCAGTACTTC. It encodes CASSLDNQETQYF.